This T cell receptor (beta chain) is from a study of shared clonotypes between healthy human individuals. This CDR3 has 13 residues. V shed 1 base and J shed 4 bases, with 7 bases lying between them. Germline V gene data show CDR1 as SEHNR and CDR2 as FQNEAQ (reference sequence). For sorted subsets, 200 ng DNA per replicate equaled 33,000 or so T cell genomes. Method: immunoSEQ multiplex PCR; TCRdb's copy keeps in-frame clones and lacks some. The table has roughly 1,500,000 clones, roughly 98% seen once. Study conclusions and caveats: Collection of samples was limited to blood; tissue repertoires likely differ. The four-donor shared clonotypes exceeded non-shared clonotypes in generation probability, with non-shared ones scoring lower.

Turning to this clone: The antigen is unknown.

The TCR comes from a young man in good health. The specimen sequenced was naive CD4+ T cells sorted from blood. As for subset: CD45RA+ positively selected. The chain joins TRBV7-9 to TRBJ2-5, with no clear D. The CDR3 is CASSLGVGETQYF. Written as DNA, the CDR3 is TGTGCCAGCAGCTTAGGGGTAGGAGAGACCCAGTACTTC.